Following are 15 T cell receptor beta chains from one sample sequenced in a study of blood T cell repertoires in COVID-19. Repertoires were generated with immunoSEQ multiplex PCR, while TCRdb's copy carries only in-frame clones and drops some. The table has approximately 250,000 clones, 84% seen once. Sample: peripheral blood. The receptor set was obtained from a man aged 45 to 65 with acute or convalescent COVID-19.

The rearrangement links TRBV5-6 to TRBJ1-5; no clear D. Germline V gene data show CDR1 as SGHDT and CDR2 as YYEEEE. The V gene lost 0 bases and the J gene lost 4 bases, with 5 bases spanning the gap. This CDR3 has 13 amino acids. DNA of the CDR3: TGTGCCAGCAGCTTGGGCCAGAATCAGCCCCAGCATTTT. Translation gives CASSLGQNQPQHF.

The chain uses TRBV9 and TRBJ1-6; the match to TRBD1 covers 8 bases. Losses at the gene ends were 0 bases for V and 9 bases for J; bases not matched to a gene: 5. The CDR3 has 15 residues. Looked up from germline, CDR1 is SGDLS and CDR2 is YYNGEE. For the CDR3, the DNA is TGTGCCAGCAGCGTAGACGGACAGGGCGGTTCACCCCTCCACTTT. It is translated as CASSVDGQGGSPLHF.

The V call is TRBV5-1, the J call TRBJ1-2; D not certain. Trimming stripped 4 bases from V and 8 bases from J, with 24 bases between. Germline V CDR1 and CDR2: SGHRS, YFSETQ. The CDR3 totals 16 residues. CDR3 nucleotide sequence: TGCGCCAGCAGCCAATTAGACGGGGATCTACATGGGGGCTACACCTTC. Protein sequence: CASSQLDGDLHGGYTF.

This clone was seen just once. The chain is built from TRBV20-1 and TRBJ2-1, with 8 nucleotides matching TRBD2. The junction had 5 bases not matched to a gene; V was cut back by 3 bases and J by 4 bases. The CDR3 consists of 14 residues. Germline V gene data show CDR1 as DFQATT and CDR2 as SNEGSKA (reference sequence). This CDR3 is CSASGSGNYNEQFF. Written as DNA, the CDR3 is TGCAGTGCTAGTGGTAGCGGGAATTACAATGAGCAGTTCTTC.

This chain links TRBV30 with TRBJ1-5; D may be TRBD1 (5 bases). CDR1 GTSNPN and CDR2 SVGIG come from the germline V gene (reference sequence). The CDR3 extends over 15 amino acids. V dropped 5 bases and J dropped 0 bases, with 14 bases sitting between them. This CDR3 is CAWSPWGSSNQPQHF. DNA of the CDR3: TGTGCCTGGTCCCCCTGGGGCAGTAGCAATCAGCCCCAGCATTTT.

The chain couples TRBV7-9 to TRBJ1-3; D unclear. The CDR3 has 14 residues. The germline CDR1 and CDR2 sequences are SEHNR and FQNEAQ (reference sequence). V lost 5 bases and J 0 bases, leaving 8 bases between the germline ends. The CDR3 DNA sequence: TGTGCCAGCAGCAACAGCCCCTCTGGAAACACCATATATTTT. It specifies CASSNSPSGNTIYF.

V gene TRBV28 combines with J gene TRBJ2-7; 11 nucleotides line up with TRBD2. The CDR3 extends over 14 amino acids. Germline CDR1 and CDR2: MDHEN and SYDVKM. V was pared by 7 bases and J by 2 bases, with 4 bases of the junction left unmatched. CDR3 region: CASTPTSGAYEQYF. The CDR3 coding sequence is TGTGCCAGCACCCCGACTAGCGGGGCCTACGAGCAGTACTTC.

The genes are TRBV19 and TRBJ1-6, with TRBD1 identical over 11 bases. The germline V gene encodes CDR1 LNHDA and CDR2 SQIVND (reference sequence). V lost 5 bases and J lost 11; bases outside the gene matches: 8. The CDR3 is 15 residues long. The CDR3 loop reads CASSPRTGGLTPLHF. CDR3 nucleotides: TGTGCCAGTAGTCCAAGGACAGGGGGCTTGACACCCCTCCACTTT.

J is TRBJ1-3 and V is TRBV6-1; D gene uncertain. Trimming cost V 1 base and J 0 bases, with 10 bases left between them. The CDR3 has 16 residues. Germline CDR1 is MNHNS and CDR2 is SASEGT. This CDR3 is CASSEGRASSGNTIYF. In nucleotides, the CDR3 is TGTGCCAGCAGTGAAGGGCGGGCCAGCTCTGGAAACACCATATATTTT.

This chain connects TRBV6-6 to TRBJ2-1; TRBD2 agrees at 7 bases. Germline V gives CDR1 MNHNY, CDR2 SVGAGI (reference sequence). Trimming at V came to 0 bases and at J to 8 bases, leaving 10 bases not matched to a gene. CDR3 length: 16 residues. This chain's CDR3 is CASSYSSGRAGDEQFF. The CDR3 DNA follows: TGTGCCAGCAGTTACTCGTCGGGGAGGGCCGGGGATGAGCAGTTCTTC.

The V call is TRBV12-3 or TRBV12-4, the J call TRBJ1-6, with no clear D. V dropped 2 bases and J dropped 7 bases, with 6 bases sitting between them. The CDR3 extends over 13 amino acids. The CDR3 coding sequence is TGTGCCAGCAGTTTACCGGGAAATTCACCCCTCCACTTT. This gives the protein CASSLPGNSPLHF.

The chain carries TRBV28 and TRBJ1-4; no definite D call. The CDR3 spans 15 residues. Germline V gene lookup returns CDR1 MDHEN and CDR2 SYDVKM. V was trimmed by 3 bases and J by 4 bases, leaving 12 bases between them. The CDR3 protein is CASSFHGQNNEKLFF. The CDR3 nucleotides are TGTGCCAGCAGTTTTCATGGGCAGAATAATGAAAAACTGTTTTTT.

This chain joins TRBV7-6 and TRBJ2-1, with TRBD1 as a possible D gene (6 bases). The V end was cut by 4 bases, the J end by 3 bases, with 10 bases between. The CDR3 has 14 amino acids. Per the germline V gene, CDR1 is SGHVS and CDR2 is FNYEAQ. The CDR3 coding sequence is TGTGCCAGCAGCTCGAACAGGGACTACAATGAGCAGTTCTTC. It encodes CASSSNRDYNEQFF.

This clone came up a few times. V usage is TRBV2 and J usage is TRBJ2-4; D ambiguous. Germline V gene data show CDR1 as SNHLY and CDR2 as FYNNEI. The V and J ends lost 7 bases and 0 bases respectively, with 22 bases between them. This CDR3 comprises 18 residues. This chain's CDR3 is CASTPTSPNQLAKNIQYF. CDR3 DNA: TGTGCCAGCACCCCGACATCACCCAACCAACTAGCCAAAAACATTCAGTACTTC. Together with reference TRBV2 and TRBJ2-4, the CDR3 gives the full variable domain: EPEVTQTPSHQVTQMGQEVILRCVPISNHLYFYWYRQILGQKVEFLVSFYNNEISEKSEIFDDQFSVERPDGSNFTLKIRSTKLEDSAMYFCASTPTSPNQLAKNIQYFGAGTRLSVL.

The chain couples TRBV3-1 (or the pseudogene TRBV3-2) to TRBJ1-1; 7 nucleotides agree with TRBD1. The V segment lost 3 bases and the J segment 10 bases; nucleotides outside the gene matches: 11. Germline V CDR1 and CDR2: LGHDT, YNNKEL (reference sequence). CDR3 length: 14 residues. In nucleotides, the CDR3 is TGTGCCAGCAGCCAGGGGCAAGACAGGGCAGGAGCTTTCTTT. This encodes CASSQGQDRAGAFF.